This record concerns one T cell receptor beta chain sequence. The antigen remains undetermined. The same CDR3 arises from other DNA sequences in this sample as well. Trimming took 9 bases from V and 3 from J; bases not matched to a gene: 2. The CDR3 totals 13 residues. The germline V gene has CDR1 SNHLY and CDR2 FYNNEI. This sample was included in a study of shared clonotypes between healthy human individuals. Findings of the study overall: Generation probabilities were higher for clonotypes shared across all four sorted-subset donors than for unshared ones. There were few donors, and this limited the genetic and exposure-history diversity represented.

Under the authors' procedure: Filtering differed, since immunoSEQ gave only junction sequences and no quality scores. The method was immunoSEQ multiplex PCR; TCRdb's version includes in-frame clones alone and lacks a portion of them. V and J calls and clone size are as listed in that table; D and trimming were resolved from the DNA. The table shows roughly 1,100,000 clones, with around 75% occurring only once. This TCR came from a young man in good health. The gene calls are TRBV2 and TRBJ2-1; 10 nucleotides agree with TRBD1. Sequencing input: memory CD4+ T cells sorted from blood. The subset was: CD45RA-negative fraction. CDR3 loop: CASRTGGYNEQFF. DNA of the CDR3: TGTGCCAGTCGGACAGGGGGCTACAATGAGCAGTTCTTC.